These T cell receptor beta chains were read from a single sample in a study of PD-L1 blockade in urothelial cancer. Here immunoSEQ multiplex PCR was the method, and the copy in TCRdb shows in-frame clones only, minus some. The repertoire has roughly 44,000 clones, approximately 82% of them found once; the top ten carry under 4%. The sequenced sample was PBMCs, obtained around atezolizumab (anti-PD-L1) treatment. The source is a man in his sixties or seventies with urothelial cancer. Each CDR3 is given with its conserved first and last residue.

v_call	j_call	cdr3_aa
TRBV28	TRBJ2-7	CASSTSPGTGVSYEQYF
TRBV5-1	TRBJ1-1	CASSLGGRNTEAFF
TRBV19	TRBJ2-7	CASSPWAGGHSYEQYF
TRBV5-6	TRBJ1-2	CASSLGQGGSNYGYTF
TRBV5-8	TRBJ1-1	CASRQSARPNTEAFF
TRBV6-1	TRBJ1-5	CASRPGQGSNQPQHF
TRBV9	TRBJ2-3	CASSPHLKRASARTDTQYF
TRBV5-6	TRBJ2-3	CASSLRTGGTDTQYF
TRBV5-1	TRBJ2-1	CASSLGTAIYNEQFF
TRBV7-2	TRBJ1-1	CASSPRTGGGTEAFF
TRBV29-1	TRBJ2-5	CSVEDLAKTQYF
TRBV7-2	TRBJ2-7	CASRDRAELYF
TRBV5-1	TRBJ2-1	CASSFQTSGRNEQFF
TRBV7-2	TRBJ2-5	CASSLGTSGGAETQYF
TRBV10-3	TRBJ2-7	CAISESNRGAYEQYF
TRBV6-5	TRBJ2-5	CASRPRGTGAETQYF
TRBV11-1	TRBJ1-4	CASSRQQDEKLFF
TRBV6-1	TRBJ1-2	CASSESGDSYGYTF
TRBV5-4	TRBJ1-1	CASRSTRDTEAFF
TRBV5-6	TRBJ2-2	CASSQGLAGAGELFF
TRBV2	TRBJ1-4	CASARQGREKLFF
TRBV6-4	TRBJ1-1	CASSIQGSTLNTEAFF
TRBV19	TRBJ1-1	CASKQGAGNTEAFF
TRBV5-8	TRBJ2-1	CASSSPTGLAGRAPYEQFF
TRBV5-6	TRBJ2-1	CASSWASVRYNEQFF
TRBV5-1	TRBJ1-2	CASSPSVRQGQGYTF
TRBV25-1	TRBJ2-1	CASSEAGGSYNEQFF
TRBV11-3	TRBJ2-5	CASSSGSTSGVQETQYF
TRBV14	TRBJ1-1	CASSPLDRMNTEAFF
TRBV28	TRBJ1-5	CASSLGRGNQPQHF
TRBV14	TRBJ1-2	CASSRQQGASYGYTF
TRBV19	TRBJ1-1	CASKKQGRMNTEAFF
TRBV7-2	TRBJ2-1	CASSLGRQGIEQFF
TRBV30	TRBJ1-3	CAWGTGNGNTIYF
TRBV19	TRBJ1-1	CASSGWQAAPLAFF
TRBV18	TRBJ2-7	CASSPGQTSYEQYF
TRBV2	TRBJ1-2	CASSITYQQNYGYTF
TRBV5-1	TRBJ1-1	CASTVTGQNTEAFF
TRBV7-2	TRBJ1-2	CASNTGGTYGYTF
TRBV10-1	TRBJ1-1	CASGDRGAEAFF
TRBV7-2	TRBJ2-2	CASSLVLASTGELFF
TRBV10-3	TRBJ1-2	CAIRTGGAVNYGYTF
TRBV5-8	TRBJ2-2	CASTPRRTGELFF
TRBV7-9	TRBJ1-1	CASSLETGRTEAFF
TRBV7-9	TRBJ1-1	CASSFKYNTEAFF
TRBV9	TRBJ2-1	CASSEKGVDNEQFF
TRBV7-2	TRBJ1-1	CASSLTRVEAFF
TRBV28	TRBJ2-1	CASSSNGVRKFF
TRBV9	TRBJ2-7	CASSVEDRVGEQYF
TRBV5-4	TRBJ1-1	CASSIRESSTEAFF
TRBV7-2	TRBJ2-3	CASSFRGGGGGTSTDTQYF
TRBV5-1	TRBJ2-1	CASSPTGGYYNEQFF
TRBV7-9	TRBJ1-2	CASSLSAGANYGYTF